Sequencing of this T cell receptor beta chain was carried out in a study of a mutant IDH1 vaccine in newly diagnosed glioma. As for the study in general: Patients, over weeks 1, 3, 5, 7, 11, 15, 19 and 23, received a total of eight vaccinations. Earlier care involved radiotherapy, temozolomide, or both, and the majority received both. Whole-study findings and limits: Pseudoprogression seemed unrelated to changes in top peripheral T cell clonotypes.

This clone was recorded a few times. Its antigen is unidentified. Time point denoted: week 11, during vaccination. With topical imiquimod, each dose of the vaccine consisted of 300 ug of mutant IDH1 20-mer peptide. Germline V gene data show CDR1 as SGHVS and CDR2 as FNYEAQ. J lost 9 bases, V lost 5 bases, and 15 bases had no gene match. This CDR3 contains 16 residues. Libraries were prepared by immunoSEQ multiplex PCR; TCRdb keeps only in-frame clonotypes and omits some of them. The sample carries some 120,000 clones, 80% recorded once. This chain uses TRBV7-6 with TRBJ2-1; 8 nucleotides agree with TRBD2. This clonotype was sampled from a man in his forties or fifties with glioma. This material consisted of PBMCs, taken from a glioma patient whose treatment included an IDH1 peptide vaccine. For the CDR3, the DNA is TGTGCCAGCAGCCCGGGGGGTAGCGGGGTTAAACGTGAGCAGTTCTTC. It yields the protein CASSPGGSGVKREQFF.